A selection of T cell receptor beta chains follows, all from one sample in a study of T cells after yellow fever vaccination. TCRdb redid the calling of the 5' RACE reads with MiXCR, one entry per CDR3 protein. The table includes 300,000 to 400,000 distinct CDR3 sequences, 8.7% detected once. The starting material was PBMCs, obtained on the day of the first yellow fever vaccination. The receptors originated from a man younger than 30 who received the YFV17D yellow fever vaccine. Both conserved end residues are part of each CDR3. A D gene is named only where the DNA matches it firmly. A row's size may be missing; if present it is once, few, many or a size class.

abundance	d_gene	v_gene	j_gene	len	CDR3nt	CDR3aa
-	-	TRBV7-9	TRBJ2-1	14	TGTGCCAGCAGCACACCGGACACTTACAATGAGCAGTTCTTC	CASSTPDTYNEQFF
-	-	TRBV10-1	TRBJ2-3	15	TGCGCCCTACCCGGAGGGGACCGCCACACAGATACGCAGTATTTT	CALPGGDRHTDTQYF
-	-	TRBV5-8	TRBJ1-2	16	TGTGCCAGCAGCCCTATTGATAACCGAAGGCACTATGGCTACACCTTC	CASSPIDNRRHYGYTF
-	TRBD1	TRBV5-1	TRBJ2-2	15	TGCGCCAGCAGCTTAGAACCCAGGGGGACCGGGGAGCTGTTTTTT	CASSLEPRGTGELFF
-	-	TRBV7-9	TRBJ2-5	14	TGTGCCAGCAGCCAAGAGGCAGCCCGGGAGACCCAGTACTTC	CASSQEAARETQYF
-	-	TRBV6-5	TRBJ2-7	12	TGTGCCAGCAGTTACGTCGGGCACGAGCAGTACTTC	CASSYVGHEQYF
few	TRBD2	TRBV7-3	TRBJ2-1	15	TGTGCCAGCAGCTTATATAGCGGGGGCCACAATGAGCAGTTCTTC	CASSLYSGGHNEQFF
few	-	TRBV7-2	TRBJ2-1	16	TGTGCCAGCAGCCCCGGAGGGGCTAGCAGGGGCAATGAGCAGTTCTTC	CASSPGGASRGNEQFF
-	-	TRBV7-9	TRBJ1-6	15	TGTGCCAGCAGTCCCGGAGAGACCAATAATTCACCCCTCCACTTT	CASSPGETNNSPLHF
many	-	TRBV7-3	TRBJ2-3	16	TGTGCCAGCAGCTCGAATCCAGGGGGGGAGACAGATACGCAGTATTTT	CASSSNPGGETDTQYF
-	-	TRBV6-2/TRBV6-3	TRBJ2-7	16	TGTGCCAGCAGTTACTTCGGACGGCCCGGGGGAGTCGAGCAGTACTTC	CASSYFGRPGGVEQYF
-	-	TRBV12-3/TRBV12-4	TRBJ1-1	15	TGTGCCAGCACCGCCCAGGCAGGTTCGAACACTGAAGCTTTCTTT	CASTAQAGSNTEAFF
few	-	TRBV20-1	TRBJ2-5	11	TGCAGTGCTAGTCAGCAAGAGACCCAGTACTTC	CSASQQETQYF
-	-	TRBV25-1	TRBJ2-3	14	TGTGCCAGCAGTGAATCGGCGGTCACAGATACGCAGTATTTT	CASSESAVTDTQYF
-	-	TRBV6-1	TRBJ1-2	15	TGTGCCGCAACCTTCGAGGTAGGGCAGGACTATGGCTACACCTTC	CAATFEVGQDYGYTF
many	-	TRBV5-4	TRBJ1-1	16	TGTGCCAGCAGCTTGGGATTGGCCCTAAAGAACACTGAAGCTTTCTTT	CASSLGLALKNTEAFF
-	-	TRBV3-1	TRBJ2-3	15	TGTGCCTCCAGCCGCCGGGACATGGGCACAGATACGCAGTATTTT	CASSRRDMGTDTQYF
few	-	TRBV5-1	TRBJ2-2	16	TGCGCCAGCAGCTTGGATCTTCTTCGCGTCACCGGGGAGCTGTTTTTT	CASSLDLLRVTGELFF
many	-	TRBV6-6	TRBJ1-1	13	TGTGCCAGCAGCTATGCGACTAACACTGAAGCTTTCTTT	CASSYATNTEAFF
-	-	TRBV20-1	TRBJ1-2	12	TGCAGTGCTGGCGACAAATTCTATGGCTACACCTTC	CSAGDKFYGYTF
few	-	TRBV12-3/TRBV12-4	TRBJ2-3	13	TGTGCCAGCAGTATATTAGTCACAGATACGCAGTATTTT	CASSILVTDTQYF
many	-	TRBV5-1	TRBJ1-5	13	TGCGCCAGCAGCTGGACAGTCAATCAGCCCCAGCATTTT	CASSWTVNQPQHF
-	-	TRBV5-1	TRBJ1-4	15	TGCGCCAGCAGGGACAGTCCAGCAACTAATGAAAAACTGTTTTTT	CASRDSPATNEKLFF
few	-	TRBV4-3	TRBJ2-4	18	TGCGCCAGCAGCCAAGATCTAACTGGCAGACTAGCCAAAAACATTCAGTACTTC	CASSQDLTGRLAKNIQYF
many	-	TRBV12-3/TRBV12-4	TRBJ1-5	13	TGTGCCAGCAGTTTAGCGCTGAGGCAGCCCCAGCATTTT	CASSLALRQPQHF
few	TRBD1	TRBV19	TRBJ2-3	14	TGTGCCAGTAGGCACCAGGGGGCCACAGATACGCAGTATTTT	CASRHQGATDTQYF
-	TRBD2	TRBV7-2	TRBJ2-5	22	TGTGCCAGCAGCTTACGCCGCCTGTTGGGGCCTAGCGGGGGGATCTACCAAGAGACCCAGTACTTC	CASSLRRLLGPSGGIYQETQYF